Presented here are 23 T cell receptor beta chains from one specimen sequenced in a study of cytomegalovirus exposure and HLA in healthy donors. PCR primers comprised 60 Vbeta and 13 Jbeta primers. Clones were sequenced by immunoSEQ multiplex PCR, and TCRdb holds only the in-frame ones, with some missing. The sample shows 100,000 to 150,000 clones, roughly 76% of them seen only once. Sequenced: PBMCs. The receptors were gathered from a man in his fifties or sixties in good health and CMV-seropositive.

The genes are TRBV11-3 and TRBJ2-5; TRBD1 is a possible D gene (6 bases). V was clipped by 5 bases and J by 3 bases, with 16 bases between them. This CDR3 contains 15 residues. Germline CDR1 and CDR2: SGHNT and YENEEA. CDR3 in DNA: TGTGCCAGCAGCCGCAGAGGGACAAGTAAAGAGACCCAGTACTTC. Translated, it gives CASSRRGTSKETQYF. Combining the CDR3 with reference TRBV11-3 and TRBJ2-5 gives the whole variable domain EAGVVQSPRYKIIEKKQPVAFWCNPISGHNTLYWYLQNLGQGPELLIRYENEEAVDDSQLPKDRFSAERLKGVDSTLKIQPAELGDSAVYLCASSRRGTSKETQYFGPGTRLLVL.

This clone was seen more than once but under ten times. The chain combines TRBV4-1 with TRBJ2-7; TRBD2 aligns across 15 bases. The CDR3 runs to 19 residues. Germline V CDR1 and CDR2: MGHRA, YSYEKL. V lost 4 bases to trimming and J lost 4 bases; unmatched junction nucleotides: 14. The DNA for the CDR3 is TGCGCCAGCAGCCTAATAGCATGGACTAGCGGGAGGGCTAAGTACGAGCAGTACTTC. Its translation: CASSLIAWTSGRAKYEQYF.

This clone was seen a few times. The J gene is TRBJ2-3, the V gene TRBV9, with 8 nucleotides matching TRBD2. CDR1 SGDLS and CDR2 YYNGEE come from the germline V gene. V lost 3 bases and J lost 2; bases outside the gene matches: 8. CDR3 length: 16 amino acids. CDR3 loop: CASSEGGGISTDTQYF. The CDR3 region has the DNA TGTGCCAGCAGCGAGGGCGGGGGGATATCCACAGATACGCAGTATTTT.

The rearrangement joins TRBV6-5 to TRBJ1-5; 8 nucleotides line up with TRBD1. CDR3 length equals 15 residues. V lost 5 bases, J lost 5 bases, and 8 bases stayed unmatched. The germline V gene encodes CDR1 MNHEY and CDR2 SVGAGI. The CDR3 bases are TGTGCCAGCAGTGTTCGACAGGGGAGCGATCAGCCCCAGCATTTT. This codes for CASSVRQGSDQPQHF.

The chain combines TRBV10-1 with TRBJ2-1; possible D gene TRBD1, 5 bases. Trimming cost V 2 bases and J 10 bases, with 15 bases left between them. This CDR3 is built from 14 residues. In germline, CDR1 is WNHNN, CDR2 SYGVQD (reference sequence). The CDR3 protein is CASSERGLTEEQFF. The CDR3 DNA reads TGCGCCAGCAGTGAGAGGGGCCTGACGGAAGAGCAGTTCTTC.

The rearrangement uses TRBV19 and TRBJ1-1, with D hard to call. CDR1 and CDR2 (germline): LNHDA, SQIVND (reference sequence). Trimming shortened V by 0 bases and J by 0 bases, and 11 bases separated the two germline ends. CDR3 length equals 16 residues. In DNA, the CDR3 is TGTGCCAGTAGTATAGACGGACGGCGGGTGAACACTGAAGCTTTCTTT. Protein product: CASSIDGRRVNTEAFF.

The chain employs TRBV27 and TRBJ2-1, with D perhaps TRBD2 (5 bases). Germline V gene lookup returns CDR1 MNHEY and CDR2 SMNVEV (reference sequence). The CDR3 consists of 16 residues. V lost 3 bases, J lost 4 bases, and 16 bases lay in between. The CDR3 sequence: CASSFQTITNYNEQFF. For the CDR3, the DNA is TGTGCCAGCAGTTTCCAGACTATAACTAATTACAATGAGCAGTTCTTC.

Note on this clone: The junction does not match germline at one end; this may be a read error. The rearrangement joins TRBV7-9 to TRBJ1-1, with D possibly being TRBD1 (6 bases). Germline CDR1 SEHNR, CDR2 FQNEAQ (reference sequence). The CDR3 is 12 amino acids. The CDR3 nucleotides read TGTTCCAGCAGCTTACAGGGTCTTGAAGCTTTCTTT. Translation: CSSSLQGLEAFF.

V and J are TRBV2 and TRBJ2-5; 13 nucleotides match TRBD2. The CDR3 loop spans 15 amino acids. Per germline, CDR1 SNHLY and CDR2 FYNNEI. Trimming took 7 bases from V and 5 from J; bases not matched to a gene: 7. For the CDR3, the DNA is TGTGCCAGCAAAGTCCGGACTAGCGGGAGCGAGACCCAGTACTTC. Translating it yields CASKVRTSGSETQYF. Complete variable domain (other parts from reference TRBV2 and TRBJ2-5): EPEVTQTPSHQVTQMGQEVILRCVPISNHLYFYWYRQILGQKVEFLVSFYNNEISEKSEIFDDQFSVERPDGSNFTLKIRSTKLEDSAMYFCASKVRTSGSETQYFGPGTRLLVL.

The rearrangement uses TRBV5-1 and TRBJ2-7; D remains ambiguous. The V gene's germline CDR1 is SGHRS and CDR2 YFSETQ. The V end lost 0 bases, the J end lost 0 bases, and 7 bases lay between the germline ends. The CDR3 is 14 amino acids. The CDR3: CASSLDTSSYEQYF. CDR3 sequence (DNA): TGCGCCAGCAGCTTGGACACAAGCTCCTACGAGCAGTACTTC.

This chain links TRBV7-2 with TRBJ2-1; 7 positions agree with TRBD2. The CDR3 runs to 18 residues. Unmatched junction bases numbered 18, after V lost 5 bases and J lost 5 bases. Germline V gene lookup returns CDR1 SGHTA and CDR2 FQGNSA. CDR3 region: CASSPTGIGEGTHNEQFF. The CDR3 nucleotides are TGTGCCAGCAGCCCCACCGGAATAGGGGAGGGCACCCACAATGAGCAGTTCTTC.

Concerning this clone itself: Other DNA variants within this sample encode the same CDR3. The genes are TRBV10-2 and TRBJ1-5, with D maybe TRBD1 (6 bases). V was pared by 6 bases and J by 4 bases, with 16 bases between. The CDR3 runs to 15 residues. Per the germline V gene, CDR1 is WSHSY and CDR2 is SAAADI. The CDR3 nucleotides are TGCGCCAGCAGCGAAGGGGGTCGGAGGAATCAGCCCCAGCATTTT. Translating it yields CASSEGGRRNQPQHF.

The chain joins TRBV5-5 to TRBJ2-3, with 10 bases aligning to TRBD2. The CDR3 is 17 amino acids. The V and J ends lost 2 bases and 0 bases, in that order; junction bases with no gene match: 6. CDR1 and CDR2 from the germline V gene are SGHKS and YYEKEE (reference sequence). This CDR3 is CASSFGLAAPSTDTQYF. The CDR3 nucleotides read TGTGCCAGCAGCTTTGGACTAGCGGCCCCTAGCACAGATACGCAGTATTTT.

This clone was seen just once. The gene calls are TRBV19 and TRBJ1-2, with TRBD1 as a possible D gene (6 bases). CDR3 length: 15 residues. V gave up 5 bases and J gave up 0 bases, with 13 bases separating them. Looked up from germline, CDR1 is LNHDA and CDR2 is SQIVND (reference sequence). The CDR3, as DNA: TGTGCCAGTAGTCCCGGGACAAGGTCTAACTATGGCTACACCTTC. This codes for CASSPGTRSNYGYTF.

This clone was seen only once. The chain links TRBV7-2 to TRBJ2-2; TRBD2 agrees at 7 bases. The CDR3 runs 16 residues. Germline V gene data show CDR1 as SGHTA and CDR2 as FQGNSA. The V and J ends lost 3 bases and 1 base, in that order; junction bases with no gene match: 5. The CDR3 is CASSFPGGGNTGELFF. The CDR3 bases are TGTGCCAGCAGCTTTCCGGGGGGAGGGAACACCGGGGAGCTGTTTTTT.

CDR3 amino acids: CASSYGSGGNTIYF. The CDR3 coding sequence is TGTGCCAGCAGTTACGGCTCAGGGGGAAACACCATATATTTT. The rearrangement links TRBV6-5 to TRBJ1-3, with a tentative D call TRBD1 (5 bases). From germline, CDR1 is MNHEY and CDR2 SVGAGI. V was pared by 2 bases and J by 4 bases, with 9 bases between. The CDR3 loop spans 14 amino acids.

The chain recombines TRBV5-4 with TRBJ2-7; 11 bases align to TRBD2. This CDR3 comprises 15 residues. V shed 5 bases and J 0 bases; nucleotides not matched to a gene: 4. CDR1 is SGHNT and CDR2 is YYREEE in the germline V gene (reference sequence). The CDR3: CASRPGLAGSYEQYF. Here the CDR3 DNA reads TGTGCCAGCAGACCCGGACTAGCGGGCTCCTACGAGCAGTACTTC.

The rearrangement links TRBV5-1 to TRBJ1-1, with D possibly being TRBD1 (6 bases). The CDR3 contains 15 residues. Germline V gene data show CDR1 as SGHRS and CDR2 as YFSETQ. Trimming shortened V by 2 bases and J by 1 base, and 12 bases separated the two germline ends. CDR3 nucleotides: TGCGCCAGCAGCTTACAGGGCATGGGGAACACTGAAGCTTTCTTT. It translates to CASSLQGMGNTEAFF. Based on the CDR3 plus reference TRBV5-1 and TRBJ1-1, the full variable domain is KAGVTQTPRYLIKTRGQQVTLSCSPISGHRSVSWYQQTPGQGLQFLFEYFSETQRNKGNFPGRFSGRQFSNSRSEMNVSTLELGDSALYLCASSLQGMGNTEAFFGQGTRLTVV.

The rearrangement uses TRBV15 and TRBJ1-2, with 7 bases lining up with TRBD1. Germline assignment: CDR1 LNHNV and CDR2 YYDKDF (reference sequence). V was pared by 2 bases and J by 4 bases, with 4 bases of the junction left unmatched. This CDR3 contains 14 residues. The CDR3: CATSRPDRVYGYTF. Written as DNA, the CDR3 is TGTGCCACCAGCAGACCCGACAGGGTCTATGGCTACACCTTC.

This clone has a handful of counts. The chain recombines TRBV27 with TRBJ2-1; the D is unclear. Germline assignment: CDR1 MNHEY and CDR2 SMNVEV (reference sequence). The length of the CDR3 is 15 residues. The germline V and J ends were trimmed by 6 bases and 8 bases, with 20 bases remaining between them. DNA of the CDR3: TGTGCCAGCAGCCCCGACGGATTTAACAGTTATGAGCAGTTCTTC. Translated, it gives CASSPDGFNSYEQFF.

The chain couples TRBV28 to TRBJ2-7; maybe TRBD1 (6 bases). The CDR3 has 16 amino acids. V dropped 6 bases and J dropped 1 base, with 19 bases sitting between them. CDR1 and CDR2 from the germline V gene are MDHEN and SYDVKM. Written as DNA, the CDR3 is TGTGCCAGCAGCCCGCCCAGGCAGGGGTTTTCCTACGAGCAGTACTTC. It codes for CASSPPRQGFSYEQYF.

The chain uses TRBV7-9 and TRBJ2-1; the D gene is possibly TRBD1 (6 bases). Germline CDR1 reads SEHNR; CDR2 reads FQNEAQ (reference sequence). The CDR3 covers 13 residues. The V and J ends lost 5 bases and 5 bases respectively, with 10 bases between them. CDR3 loop: CASSSGQNNEQFF. CDR3 nucleotide sequence: TGTGCCAGCAGCAGCGGACAGAACAATGAGCAGTTCTTC.

The chain couples TRBV5-1 to TRBJ2-2; TRBD2 might be the D (6 bases). V was trimmed by 4 bases and J by 8 bases, leaving 9 bases between them. Germline CDR1 SGHRS, CDR2 YFSETQ. CDR3 size: 12 residues. The CDR3 bases are TGCGCCAGCAGCCTTGGACTAGGGGAGCTGTTTTTT. Translating it yields CASSLGLGELFF.